What follows are 22 T cell receptor beta chains derived from one specimen sequenced in a study of OX40 agonist ivuxolimab in advanced cancers. The data were produced by immunoSEQ multiplex PCR, yet TCRdb's version contains in-frame clones alone and is incomplete. The data hold tens of thousands of clones, with around 94% observed a single time. The material was CD4+ or CD8+ T cells sorted from blood, obtained in a trial of the OX40 agonist ivuxolimab. The receptors derive from an adult with an advanced solid tumor such as melanoma, head and neck, liver or kidney cancer.

In its sample, this clone was seen once. The chain joins TRBV27 to TRBJ2-5; no clear D. This CDR3 contains 11 residues. The V end lost 6 bases, the J end lost 5 bases, and 7 bases lay between the germline ends. CDR1 is MNHEY, CDR2 SMNVEV, per germline (reference sequence). The CDR3 here is CASRTSETQYF. CDR3 in DNA: TGTGCCAGCAGGACCTCTGAGACCCAGTACTTC.

The chain links TRBV7-8 to TRBJ1-2; TRBD1 aligns across 9 bases. V was clipped by 1 base and J by 3 bases; unmatched bases: 6. The CDR3 totals 16 residues. Germline V gene sequence: CDR1 SGHVS, CDR2 FQNEAQ. CDR3 bases: TGTGCCAGCAGCTTAGAACCCGACAGGGGGGACTATGGCTACACCTTC. Protein sequence: CASSLEPDRGDYGYTF.

The chain is built from TRBV4-3 and TRBJ2-7; D is ambiguous. There are 10 residues in the CDR3. The ends were cut back, 3 bases at V and 10 bases at J, with 7 bases in the middle. CDR1 LGHNA and CDR2 YSLEER come from the germline V gene. The CDR3 nucleotides read TGCGCCAGCAGCCACACGAGTCAGTACTTC. This codes for CASSHTSQYF.

V is TRBV7-6 and J is TRBJ1-5; possibly TRBD1 for D (5 bases). The ends were cut back, 4 bases at V and 8 bases at J, with 12 bases in the middle. Looked up from germline, CDR1 is SGHVS and CDR2 is FNYEAQ. CDR3 length: 13 amino acids. The CDR3 loop reads CASSSGAAEPQHF. Here the CDR3 DNA reads TGTGCCAGCAGCTCCGGGGCCGCCGAGCCCCAGCATTTT. The complete variable domain, with remaining parts taken from reference TRBV7-6 and TRBJ1-5, reads GAGVSQSPRYKVTKRGQDVALRCDPISGHVSLYWYRQALGQGPEFLTYFNYEAQQDKSGLPNDRFSAERPEGSISTLTIQRTEQRDSAMYRCASSSGAAEPQHFGDGTRLSIL.

Turning to this clone: One junction end disagrees with the germline gene, perhaps due to a read error. J is TRBJ2-3 and V is TRBV9; 8 nucleotides agree with TRBD2. This CDR3 contains 12 residues. Germline-derived CDR1 and CDR2 are SGDLS and YYNGEE. The CDR3 spells CASSVGAGEPNF. The CDR3 DNA reads as TGTGCCAGCAGCGTAGGAGCGGGGGAGCCCAATTTT.

This clone showed up just once. The chain employs TRBV29-1 and TRBJ2-7; TRBD2 is a possible D gene (5 bases). Germline-derived CDR1 and CDR2 are SQVTM and ANQGSEA. The CDR3 has 15 amino acids. The ends were cut back, 0 bases at V and 6 bases at J, with 18 bases in the middle. DNA for the CDR3: TGCAGCGTTGAAGAGGGAGTCACGTCTCCGGGCGAGCAGTACTTC. Residues: CSVEEGVTSPGEQYF.

This sequence joins TRBV19 and TRBJ1-1, with D unclear. The V end was cut by 4 bases, the J end by 0 bases, with 6 bases between. Germline lookup yields CDR1 LNHDA and CDR2 SQIVND (reference sequence). This CDR3 contains 13 residues. CDR3 coding DNA: TGTGCCAGTAGTAGCCGGATGAACACTGAAGCTTTCTTT. It yields the protein CASSSRMNTEAFF.

This clone occurred once. The rearrangement joins TRBV19 to TRBJ1-1; the match to TRBD1 covers 8 bases. The CDR3 covers 16 residues. The V and J ends lost 11 bases and 0 bases, in that order; junction bases with no gene match: 14. Germline V CDR1 and CDR2: LNHDA, SQIVND (reference sequence). Written as DNA, the CDR3 is TGTGCCTCCTGTCCGGGACAGGCTTTTTTGAACACTGAAGCTTTCTTT. Its protein product is CASCPGQAFLNTEAFF.

The chain is built from TRBV4-1 and TRBJ2-7; D perhaps matches TRBD2 (5 bases). CDR3 length: 13 amino acids. V was pared by 2 bases and J by 6 bases, with 11 bases between. CDR1 and CDR2 (germline): MGHRA, YSYEKL. The DNA of the CDR3 is TGCGCCAGCAGCCAAAGGGAGCCCTCCGAGCAGTACTTC. It codes for CASSQREPSEQYF.

The chain uses TRBV29-1 and TRBJ2-3; 10 bases line up with TRBD2. Germline V CDR1 and CDR2: SQVTM, ANQGSEA. V dropped 4 bases and J dropped 3; count of bases not matched to a gene: 7. CDR3 size: 15 residues. CDR3 nucleotide sequence: TGCAGCGTTGCACCCGGGACTAGCGCGACAGATACGCAGTATTTT. Amino acid sequence: CSVAPGTSATDTQYF.

This chain uses TRBV4-3 with TRBJ2-7; possible D gene TRBD2, 6 bases. This CDR3 is built from 15 residues. Deletions cut 1 base from V and 4 bases from J, with 14 bases between. The germline V gene has CDR1 LGHNA and CDR2 YSLEER. In DNA form, the CDR3 reads TGCGCCAGCAGCCAAGCGCTGGGAGGAGGGTACGAGCAGTACTTC. It translates to CASSQALGGGYEQYF.

The chain recombines TRBV27 with TRBJ1-5; a weak D match, TRBD1 (6 bases). In germline, CDR1 is MNHEY, CDR2 SMNVEV (reference sequence). This CDR3 region has 13 residues. The ends were cut back, 5 bases at V and 3 bases at J, with 8 bases in the middle. CDR3 sequence: CASSRTANQPQHF. CDR3 bases: TGTGCCAGCAGTAGGACAGCCAATCAGCCCCAGCATTTT.

V usage is TRBV6-5 and J usage is TRBJ2-2; D is possibly TRBD1 (5 bases). Between the trimmed V and J ends, which lost 6 bases and 5 bases, there was a span of 10 bases. The CDR3 spans 13 residues. Germline-derived CDR1 and CDR2 are MNHEY and SVGAGI. The CDR3 here is CASSREGTGELFF. CDR3 in DNA: TGTGCCAGCAGCAGGGAAGGGACCGGGGAGCTGTTTTTT.

The chain couples TRBV19 to TRBJ2-7; 9 nucleotides agree with TRBD1. This CDR3 region has 14 residues. Per the germline V gene, CDR1 is LNHDA and CDR2 is SQIVND (reference sequence). J was trimmed by 2 bases and V by 4 bases; bases with no gene match: 3. CDR3 nucleotide sequence: TGTGCCAGTAGTAAGGGACAGGGAGCCTACGAGCAGTACTTC. Its protein is CASSKGQGAYEQYF.

The table lists this clone with a count of one. This chain uses TRBV6-1 with TRBJ2-7; unclear D gene. The germline V and J ends were trimmed by 7 bases and 6 bases, with 10 bases remaining between them. CDR3 length: 11 amino acids. CDR1 is MNHNS, CDR2 SASEGT, per germline. The CDR3: CASKAGGEQYF. The CDR3 nucleotides read TGTGCCAGCAAGGCAGGCGGCGAGCAGTACTTC.

The chain employs TRBV4-3 and TRBJ1-2, with D hard to call. This CDR3 is 14 amino acids long. Germline V gene sequence: CDR1 LGHNA, CDR2 YSLEER. Trimming shortened V by 0 bases and J by 5 bases, and 10 bases separated the two germline ends. DNA of the CDR3: TGCGCCAGCAGCCAAGATTCAAAGTCATATGGCTACACCTTC. Its protein product is CASSQDSKSYGYTF.

This clone was seen only once. This chain links TRBV18 with TRBJ2-2; no reliable D call. Germline CDR1 KGHSH, CDR2 LQKENI. V dropped 3 bases and J dropped 5 bases, with 7 bases sitting between them. CDR3 length: 13 amino acids. CDR3 bases: TGTGCCAGCTCACCTTCGACAACCGGGGAGCTGTTTTTT. Encoded protein: CASSPSTTGELFF.

The chain uses TRBV25-1 and TRBJ1-6; TRBD1 might be the D (5 bases). Trimming shortened V by 4 bases and J by 7 bases, and 8 bases separated the two germline ends. CDR3 length: 13 residues. Looked up from germline, CDR1 is MGHDK and CDR2 is SYGVNS. The CDR3 nucleotides are TGTGCCAGCAGTGGACAGCACAATTCACCCCTCCACTTT. This codes for CASSGQHNSPLHF.

This chain links TRBV7-6 with TRBJ2-1; maybe TRBD2 (5 bases). The CDR3 spans 17 residues. Germline-derived CDR1 and CDR2 are SGHVS and FNYEAQ. V lost 3 bases to trimming and J lost 0 bases, with 15 bases between them. CDR3 DNA: TGTGCCAGCAGCTTCAAGGCTGCAACTAGCTCCTACAATGAGCAGTTCTTC. Translated, it gives CASSFKAATSSYNEQFF. Looking up the rest from reference TRBV7-6 and TRBJ2-1 gives the full variable domain: GAGVSQSPRYKVTKRGQDVALRCDPISGHVSLYWYRQALGQGPEFLTYFNYEAQQDKSGLPNDRFSAERPEGSISTLTIQRTEQRDSAMYRCASSFKAATSSYNEQFFGPGTRLTVL.

The V and J genes are TRBV13 and TRBJ2-3, with a tentative D call TRBD2 (6 bases). This CDR3 is built from 14 residues. V dropped 1 base and J dropped 5 bases, with 10 bases sitting between them. CDR1 and CDR2 from the germline V gene are PRHDT and FYEKMQ (reference sequence). CDR3 protein: CASSLVAGRDTQYF. Here the CDR3 DNA reads TGTGCCAGCAGCTTAGTTGCGGGGAGAGATACGCAGTATTTT.

V and J are TRBV19 and TRBJ2-1; no firm D call. The CDR3 is 15 amino acids. V lost 3 bases, J lost 0 bases, and 9 bases lay in between. Looked up from germline, CDR1 is LNHDA and CDR2 is SQIVND (reference sequence). CDR3 loop: CASSITPSSYNEQFF. The CDR3 DNA reads TGTGCCAGTAGTATCACCCCGAGCTCCTACAATGAGCAGTTCTTC.

The V gene is TRBV11-3, the J gene TRBJ2-2; TRBD2 is a possible D gene (5 bases). V was trimmed by 5 bases and J by 0 bases, leaving 13 bases between them. Germline CDR1 SGHNT, CDR2 YENEEA. This CDR3 contains 16 residues. The chain's CDR3 is CASSPAEGANTGELFF. The DNA of the CDR3 is TGTGCCAGCAGCCCAGCAGAGGGCGCGAACACCGGGGAGCTGTTTTTT.